Reported below is one T cell receptor beta chain. These data are taken from a study of blood T cells in healthy people across ages. Germline values: CDR1 KGHSH, CDR2 LQKENI. Trimming removed 0 bases from V and 0 bases from J, with 14 bases in between. This CDR3 has 17 residues. A second PCR, run for about 6 to 11 cycles, used a sample-barcoded 5' primer plus a J-beta primer mix. A template-switch adaptor that had 12 random nucleotides put a tag on each cDNA molecule. TCRdb called the 5' RACE reads again in MiXCR, with one record for every CDR3 protein. The sample lists 1 million to 1.2 million distinct CDR3 sequences; about two fifths were seen once.

The receptor comes from a man aged 18 to 30 in good health. The source material was blood. The V call is TRBV18, the J call TRBJ1-1; no clear D gene. The CDR3 loop is CASSPPSRSYMNTEAFF. In DNA form, the CDR3 reads TGTGCCAGCTCACCACCATCCAGGAGTTACATGAACACTGAAGCTTTCTTT.